This T cell receptor (beta chain) was sequenced for a study of chemoradiotherapy in HPV16-positive cancers. Findings and caveats of the study: The functional HPV-specific definition rests on just a couple of HPV16-positive patients. Candidate HPV-specific clones and E7-related TCR motifs grew in tumor during treatment.

As regards this clone: Its antigen is not identified.

Clones were sequenced by immunoSEQ multiplex PCR, and TCRdb holds only the in-frame ones, with some missing. This sample has approximately 4,000 clones, with about four fifths found just once. Between the trimmed V and J ends, which lost 0 bases and 7 bases, there was a span of 20 bases. This CDR3 is built from 16 residues. The germline V gene encodes CDR1 SGHDT and CDR2 YYEEEE. Repertoires were sampled repeatedly during chemoradiotherapy. This TCR derives from a human donor with HPV-associated anogenital cancer. The V call is TRBV5-6, the J call TRBJ2-7; D perhaps matches TRBD2 (6 bases). The sequencing used tumor tissue, collected from a patient who underwent chemoradiotherapy. Here the CDR3 DNA reads TGTGCCAGCAGCTTGGGGCCAGACGGGGGTCTAGGGGAGCAGTACTTC. It yields the protein CASSLGPDGGLGEQYF. Filled out from reference TRBV5-6 and TRBJ2-7, the complete variable domain reads DAGVTQSPTHLIKTRGQQVTLRCSPKSGHDTVSWYQQALGQGPQFIFQYYEEEERQRGNFPDRFSGHQFPNYSSELNVNALLLGDSALYLCASSLGPDGGLGEQYFGPGTRLTVT.